The 9 T cell receptor beta chains reported below all come from one sample, sequenced in a study of early T cells in non-severe SARS-CoV-2 infection. TCRdb re-called the 5' RACE reads with MiXCR, one entry per CDR3 protein. This table holds fewer than 40,000 distinct CDR3 sequences, about 4.9% found once. Sample: whole blood. The source of these receptors is an adult who was a healthcare worker with PCR-confirmed SARS-CoV-2 infection or an uninfected control (not recorded which).

This clonotype showed up many times. The chain uses TRBV5-1 and TRBJ2-7, with D maybe TRBD2 (7 bases). Trimming cost V 3 bases and J 4 bases, with 17 bases left between them. Germline assignment: CDR1 SGHRS and CDR2 YFSETQ. The CDR3 has 15 amino acids. The CDR3 sequence is CASSSRGGAGYEQYF. Written as DNA, the CDR3 is TGCGCCAGCAGCTCCCGTGGGGGGGCTGGATACGAGCAGTACTTC.

This clonotype was picked up many times. This chain joins TRBV29-1 and TRBJ2-6, with 9 positions matching TRBD1. Losses at the gene ends were 6 bases for V and 1 base for J; bases not matched to a gene: 4. The length of the CDR3 is 15 residues. The V gene's germline CDR1 is SQVTM and CDR2 ANQGSEA. The CDR3: CSVRGTGSGANVLTF. The CDR3 DNA follows: TGCAGCGTCCGCGGGACAGGGTCTGGGGCCAACGTCCTGACTTTC.

The chain links TRBV7-6 to TRBJ2-3, with 7 bases matching TRBD2. Germline V gene sequence: CDR1 SGHVS, CDR2 FNYEAQ. There are 14 residues in the CDR3. With V trimmed by 5 bases and J by 9 bases, 11 bases remained unmatched. The CDR3 nucleotides read TGTGCCAGCAGCGAAACGGAGGGACTACACACGCAGTATTTT. This codes for CASSETEGLHTQYF.

This clonotype was found many times. The chain uses TRBV19 and TRBJ2-3; D might be TRBD1 (5 bases). Trimming cost V 7 bases and J 2 bases, with 10 bases left between them. Per germline, CDR1 LNHDA and CDR2 SQIVND (reference sequence). There are 13 residues in the CDR3. This CDR3 is CASKGSPTDTQYF. CDR3 DNA: TGTGCCAGTAAGGGGTCCCCCACAGATACGCAGTATTTT.

This clonotype has a count of ten or more. The J gene is TRBJ1-2, the V gene TRBV6-2 or TRBV6-3; no reliable D call. Germline CDR1 reads MNHEY; CDR2 reads SVGEGT. The CDR3 totals 14 residues. Trimming removed 0 bases at V and 4 bases at J, with 9 bases between. The CDR3 bases are TGTGCCAGCAGTTACTCTGGGCCGCTCTATGGCTACACCTTC. This gives the protein CASSYSGPLYGYTF.

This clonotype was recorded many times. The chain recombines TRBV7-2 with TRBJ2-7; 8 bases agree with TRBD1. CDR1 is SGHTA, CDR2 FQGNSA, per germline. J gave up 2 bases and V 5 bases, and 5 bases lay outside the gene matches. CDR3 size: 14 residues. The CDR3 bases are TGTGCCAGCAGCCCACGGACAGGGACCTACGAGCAGTACTTC. Its translation is CASSPRTGTYEQYF.

This clonotype has at least ten counts. The chain uses TRBV4-1 and TRBJ2-7; no firm D call. CDR1 and CDR2 (germline): MGHRA, YSYEKL. The CDR3 extends over 16 amino acids. The V gene lost 0 bases and the J gene lost 4 bases, with 16 bases spanning the gap. The CDR3 spells CASSQEVSALQYEQYF. The DNA for the CDR3 is TGCGCCAGCAGCCAAGAGGTCTCCGCCCTCCAGTACGAGCAGTACTTC.

This sequence joins TRBV7-3 and TRBJ2-1; 7 bases map to TRBD1. V shed 6 bases and J 6 bases; nucleotides not matched to a gene: 11. The CDR3 length is 15 residues. Per germline, CDR1 SGHTA and CDR2 FQGTGA. CDR3 sequence: CASSLTGQRLNEQFF. The CDR3 coding sequence is TGTGCCAGCAGTCTAACGGGACAGCGTCTCAATGAGCAGTTCTTC.

The table lists this clonotype with many counts. This sequence joins TRBV20-1 and TRBJ2-3; 10 bases line up with TRBD2. V dropped 5 bases and J dropped 3; count of bases not matched to a gene: 14. The CDR3 sequence is 17 residues long. The germline V gene encodes CDR1 DFQATT and CDR2 SNEGSKA (reference sequence). In nucleotides, the CDR3 is TGCAGTGCTCCCGCCGGGCTAGCGGGGGCCCTGACAGATACGCAGTATTTT. It yields the protein CSAPAGLAGALTDTQYF.